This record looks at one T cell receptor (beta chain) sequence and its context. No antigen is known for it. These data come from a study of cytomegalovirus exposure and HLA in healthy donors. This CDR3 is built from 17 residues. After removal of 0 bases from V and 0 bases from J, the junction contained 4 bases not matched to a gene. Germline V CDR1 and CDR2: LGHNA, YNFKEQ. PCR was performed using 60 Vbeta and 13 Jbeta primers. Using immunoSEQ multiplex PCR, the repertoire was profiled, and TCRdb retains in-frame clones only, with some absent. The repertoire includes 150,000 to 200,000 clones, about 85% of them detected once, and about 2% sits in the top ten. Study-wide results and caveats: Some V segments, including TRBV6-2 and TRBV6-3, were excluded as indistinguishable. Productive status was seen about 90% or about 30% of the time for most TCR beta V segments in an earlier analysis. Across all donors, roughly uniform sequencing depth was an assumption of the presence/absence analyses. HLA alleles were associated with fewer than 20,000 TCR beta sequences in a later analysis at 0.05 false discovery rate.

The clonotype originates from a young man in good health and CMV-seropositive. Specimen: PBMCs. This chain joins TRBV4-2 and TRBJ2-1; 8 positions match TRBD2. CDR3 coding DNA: TGTGCCAGCAGCCAAGATCAGCGGGGGAGCTCCTACAATGAGCAGTTCTTC. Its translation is CASSQDQRGSSYNEQFF.